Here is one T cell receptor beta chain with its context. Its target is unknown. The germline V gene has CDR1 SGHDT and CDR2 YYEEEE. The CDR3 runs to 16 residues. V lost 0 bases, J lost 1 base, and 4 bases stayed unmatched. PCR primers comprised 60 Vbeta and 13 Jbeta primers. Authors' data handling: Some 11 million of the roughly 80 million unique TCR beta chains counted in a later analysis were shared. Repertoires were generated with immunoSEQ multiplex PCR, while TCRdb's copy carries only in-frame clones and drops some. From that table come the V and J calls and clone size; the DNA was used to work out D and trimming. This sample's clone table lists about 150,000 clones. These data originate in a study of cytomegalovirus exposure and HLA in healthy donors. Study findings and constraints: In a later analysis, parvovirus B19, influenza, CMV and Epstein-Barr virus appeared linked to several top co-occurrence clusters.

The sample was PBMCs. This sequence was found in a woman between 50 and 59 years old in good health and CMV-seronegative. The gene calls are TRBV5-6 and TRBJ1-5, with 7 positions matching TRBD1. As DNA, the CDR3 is TGTGCCAGCAGCTTGGCCGTCAGGGGGAGCAATCAGCCCCAGCATTTT. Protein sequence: CASSLAVRGSNQPQHF.